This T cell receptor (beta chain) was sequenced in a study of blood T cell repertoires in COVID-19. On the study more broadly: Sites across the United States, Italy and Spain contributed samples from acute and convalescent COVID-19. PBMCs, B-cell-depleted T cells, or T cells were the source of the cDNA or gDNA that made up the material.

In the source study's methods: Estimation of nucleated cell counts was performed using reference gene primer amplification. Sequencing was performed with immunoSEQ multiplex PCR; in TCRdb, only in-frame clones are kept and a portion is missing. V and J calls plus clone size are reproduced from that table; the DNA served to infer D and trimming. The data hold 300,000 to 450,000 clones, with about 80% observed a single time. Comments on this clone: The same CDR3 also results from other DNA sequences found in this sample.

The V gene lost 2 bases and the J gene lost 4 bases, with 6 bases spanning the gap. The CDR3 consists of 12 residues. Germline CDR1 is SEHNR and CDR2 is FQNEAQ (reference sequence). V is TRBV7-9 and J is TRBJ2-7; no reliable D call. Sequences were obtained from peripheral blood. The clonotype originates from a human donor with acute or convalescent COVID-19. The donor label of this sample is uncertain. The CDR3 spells CASSLTGYEQYF. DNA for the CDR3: TGTGCCAGCAGCTTAACTGGTTACGAGCAGTACTTC.